A single sample is the source of the 30 T cell receptor beta chains below, sequenced in a study of blood T cells in healthy people across ages. Together with a sample-barcoded 5' primer, a J-beta primer mix was included in a second PCR lasting about 7 to 12 cycles. Each CDR3 protein gets one entry after TCRdb re-called the 5' RACE reads with MiXCR. The sample includes fewer than 2,000,000 distinct CDR3 sequences, almost 35% of them seen just once. The sequenced sample was blood. The receptors shown here come from a woman in her twenties or thirties in good health.

CDR3 in amino acids: CASSLSHPQPGNTIYF. The CDR3 region has the DNA TGTGCCAGCAGCTTGTCCCATCCCCAGCCTGGAAACACCATATATTTT. The chain joins TRBV5-5 to TRBJ1-3; D gene ambiguous. Looked up from germline, CDR1 is SGHKS and CDR2 is YYEKEE (reference sequence). V gave up 1 base and J gave up 2 bases, with 13 bases separating them. CDR3 length: 16 amino acids.

This rearrangement joins TRBV4-1 to TRBJ1-1; no definite D call. Germline V gene sequence: CDR1 MGHRA, CDR2 YSYEKL. The germline V and J ends were trimmed by 0 bases and 3 bases, with 5 bases remaining between them. The CDR3 is 13 amino acids. Here the CDR3 DNA reads TGCGCCAGCAGCCAAGACCACTACACTGAAGCTTTCTTT. Translation: CASSQDHYTEAFF.

The V and J genes are TRBV29-1 and TRBJ1-4, with TRBD1 as a possible D gene (5 bases). The V end lost 5 bases, the J end lost 1 base, and 11 bases lay between the germline ends. The CDR3 consists of 14 residues. Germline assignment: CDR1 SQVTM and CDR2 ANQGSEA. This CDR3 reads CSVTKGITNEKLFF. CDR3 nucleotides: TGCAGCGTTACGAAGGGGATAACTAATGAAAAACTGTTTTTT.

A word on this clonotype: One end of the junction fails to match germline, which may point to a read error. The rearrangement links TRBV4-1 to TRBJ2-7; TRBD2 might be the D (6 bases). Germline V CDR1 and CDR2: MGHRA, YSYEKL. There are 15 residues in the CDR3. This CDR3 reads CASSWAASENYEQYF. DNA of the CDR3: TGCGCTAGCAGCTGGGCGGCTAGCGAAAACTACGAGCAGTACTTC.

This chain uses TRBV30 with TRBJ1-2; perhaps TRBD1 as D (6 bases). Germline values: CDR1 GTSNPN, CDR2 SVGIG (reference sequence). The CDR3 has 16 residues. V was cut by 0 bases and J by 6 bases, with 20 bases left in between. The CDR3 is CAWSVRTQGQGHGYTF. Here the CDR3 DNA reads TGTGCCTGGAGTGTAAGGACCCAGGGGCAGGGTCATGGCTACACCTTC.

This clonotype was counted a few times. The chain uses TRBV5-1 and TRBJ2-3; possible D gene TRBD2, 5 bases. CDR1 is SGHRS, CDR2 YFSETQ, per germline. The germline V and J ends were trimmed by 1 base and 1 base, with 10 bases remaining between them. The length of the CDR3 is 15 residues. The CDR3 region is CASSLNARGTDTQYF. CDR3 sequence (DNA): TGCGCCAGCAGCTTGAATGCGCGGGGCACAGATACGCAGTATTTT.

The genes are TRBV7-8 and TRBJ1-6, with 7 bases that match TRBD1. The CDR3 sequence is 15 residues long. Germline V gene lookup returns CDR1 SGHVS and CDR2 FQNEAQ. J was trimmed by 8 bases and V by 2 bases; bases with no gene match: 6. Here the CDR3 DNA reads TGTGCCAGCAGCTTAATTCGTCAGGGGGATTCACCCCTCCACTTT. As protein: CASSLIRQGDSPLHF.

In its sample, this clonotype was seen a few times. The V call is TRBV11-1, the J call TRBJ2-1, with 8 bases that match TRBD1. Per the germline V gene, CDR1 is SGHAT and CDR2 is FQDESV (reference sequence). The trim removed 6 bases at V and 4 bases at J, leaving 8 bases unmatched. There are 15 residues in the CDR3. The CDR3 loop reads CASRSGQGRYNEQFF. The CDR3 coding sequence is TGTGCCAGCAGATCTGGACAGGGAAGGTACAATGAGCAGTTCTTC.

The V and J genes are TRBV19 and TRBJ2-5; 8 bases match TRBD1. With 9 bases clipped from V and 2 bases from J, the junction kept 14 bases outside the gene matches. Germline V CDR1 and CDR2: LNHDA, SQIVND (reference sequence). CDR3 length equals 16 residues. This chain's CDR3 is CASPTRQRQGQETQYF. The CDR3 DNA sequence: TGTGCCAGCCCGACCCGGCAGCGACAGGGGCAAGAGACCCAGTACTTC.

This clonotype was recorded once. This chain connects TRBV12-3 or TRBV12-4 to TRBJ2-1, with D perhaps matching TRBD2 (5 bases). The length of the CDR3 is 15 residues. The V end was cut by 4 bases, the J end by 4 bases, with 14 bases between. CDR3 sequence reads: CASSSSICGYNEQFF. The CDR3 nucleotides read TGTGCCAGCAGTTCATCGATCTGCGGGTACAATGAGCAGTTCTTC.

The rearrangement joins TRBV10-3 to TRBJ2-7, with TRBD2 identical over 11 bases. The CDR3 runs to 15 residues. Trimming at V came to 7 bases and at J to 0 bases, leaving 5 bases not matched to a gene. Germline CDR1 and CDR2: ENHRY and SYGVKD. CDR3 bases: TGTGCCATCAACCCCGGACTAGCGGGCTCCTACGAGCAGTACTTC. Translation gives CAINPGLAGSYEQYF.

The table lists this clonotype with a few counts. The chain is built from TRBV7-9 and TRBJ2-7; tentatively, D is TRBD1 or TRBD2 (6 bases each). The V gene lost 1 base and the J gene lost 4 bases, with 29 bases spanning the gap. CDR3 length: 20 residues. CDR1 is SEHNR, CDR2 FQNEAQ, per germline (reference sequence). CDR3 nucleotide sequence: TGTGCCAGCAGCTTAGGAGCCCTCGGAAGAGCCGGGGGCAGGGGTTACGAGCAGTACTTC. Residues: CASSLGALGRAGGRGYEQYF.

This clonotype was detected only a few times. The genes are TRBV6-6 and TRBJ1-2; no firm D call. CDR1 and CDR2 (germline): MNHNY, SVGAGI (reference sequence). The CDR3 runs to 11 residues. Deletions cut 0 bases from V and 8 bases from J, with 4 bases between. The DNA of the CDR3 is TGTGCCAGCAGTTACTCGGAGGGCTACACCTTC. Translating gives CASSYSEGYTF.

The table lists this clonotype with many counts. J is TRBJ1-2 and V is TRBV12-3 or TRBV12-4; D is unresolved. The CDR3 is made up of 12 amino acids. The V end lost 1 base, the J end lost 8 bases, and 8 bases lay between the germline ends. The CDR3 sequence is CASSLVREGYTF. The DNA for the CDR3 is TGTGCCAGCAGTTTAGTTAGGGAGGGCTACACCTTC.

Worth noting for this clonotype: This clone may be a read error of a much larger clone one base away. V is TRBV10-3 and J is TRBJ2-6; TRBD1 is a possible D gene (5 bases). The CDR3 has 14 amino acids. Germline CDR1 reads ENHRY; CDR2 reads SYGVKD. The CDR3 reads CANSDGSGANVPTF. The DNA for the CDR3 is TGTGCCAACTCCGACGGCTCTGGGGCCAACGTCCCGACTTTC.

Only a few counts were recorded for this clonotype. The rearrangement uses TRBV5-4 and TRBJ2-1; 10 positions agree with TRBD2. The CDR3 loop spans 17 amino acids. CDR1 and CDR2 (germline): SGHNT, YYREEE (reference sequence). The J segment lost 4 bases and the V segment lost 3 bases, leaving 10 bases of the junction unmatched. The CDR3 is CASSYGGLADSYNEQFF. The CDR3 DNA reads as TGTGCCAGCAGCTACGGAGGACTAGCGGACTCTTACAATGAGCAGTTCTTC.

This clonotype was seen repeatedly, ten times or more. CDR3 amino acids: CSARARAWELFF. CDR3 DNA sequence: TGCAGTGCTAGAGCCAGGGCTTGGGAGCTGTTTTTT. V and J are TRBV20-1 and TRBJ1-4, with a possible D match to TRBD1 (5 bases). The J call could be wrong; TRBJ2-2 is a better fit for the DNA end. In germline, CDR1 is DFQATT, CDR2 SNEGSKA (reference sequence). The CDR3 length is 12 residues.

This sequence joins TRBV20-1 and TRBJ2-1; 8 nucleotides line up with TRBD1. The length of the CDR3 is 14 residues. The trim removed 2 bases at V and 8 bases at J, leaving 8 bases unmatched. Germline-derived CDR1 and CDR2 are DFQATT and SNEGSKA (reference sequence). The CDR3 spells CSARQGASEYEQFF. CDR3 bases: TGCAGTGCTAGACAGGGGGCGTCAGAGTATGAGCAGTTCTTC.

About this clonotype itself: At one boundary the junction diverges from the germline segment, which might be a read error. This chain connects TRBV13 to TRBJ2-1, with TRBD1 as a possible D gene (6 bases). Per germline, CDR1 PRHDT and CDR2 FYEKMQ (reference sequence). The CDR3 extends over 16 amino acids. CDR3 sequence reads: CASADWPILSGVEEFF. CDR3 coding DNA: TGTGCCAGCGCGGACTGGCCAATATTATCAGGGGTTGAGGAGTTCTTC.

To note about this clonotype: A much larger clone is a single base away; this may be a read error. This sequence joins TRBV20-1 and TRBJ2-7, with 9 bases identical to TRBD1. From germline, CDR1 is DFQATT and CDR2 SNEGSKA (reference sequence). This CDR3 has 13 amino acids. The V gene end was trimmed by 7 bases and the J gene end by 1 base; junction bases not matched to a gene: 5. The CDR3 nucleotides read TGCAGTGTAGGGGGACAGGGATCCTACGAGCAGTACTTC. Translated, it gives CSVGGQGSYEQYF.

This clonotype was counted only a few times. The V gene is TRBV10-3, the J gene TRBJ2-4, with D unclear. From germline, CDR1 is ENHRY and CDR2 SYGVKD. V dropped 2 bases and J dropped 3 bases, with 5 bases sitting between them. This CDR3 has 13 residues. The CDR3 DNA reads TGTGCCATCAGTGAGGTTGGCAAAAACATTCAGTACTTC. Amino acid sequence: CAISEVGKNIQYF.

This sequence joins TRBV6-4 and TRBJ2-1, with 9 bases lining up with TRBD2. The J call may be wrong; the DNA end is better matched by TRBJ2-7. Germline V lookup: CDR1 MRHNA, CDR2 SNTAGT. The CDR3 is 17 amino acids. DNA for the CDR3: TGTGCCAGCAGTGAGGCGGGGGGGCTTAGCTCCTACAATGAGCAGTACTTC. Translated, it gives CASSEAGGLSSYNEQYF.

On this clonotype: The junction and the germline gene differ at one end; a read error may be behind it. The chain carries TRBV29-1 and TRBJ2-4; 12 nucleotides match TRBD2. The germline V gene encodes CDR1 SQVTM and CDR2 ANQGSEA. The CDR3 length is 16 residues. CDR3 nucleotide sequence: TGCGGCGTTGAAGTTGTCGCTAGCGGGAGGGATTACATTCAGTACTTC. Protein sequence: CGVEVVASGRDYIQYF.

About this clonotype: Germline is not matched at one junction end, which may reflect a read error. The genes are TRBV11-2 and TRBJ2-3, with unresolved D. CDR1 is SGHAT and CDR2 is FQNNGV in the germline V gene. The CDR3 has 12 amino acids. This CDR3 reads CAGSLARDTQYF. The CDR3 DNA reads as TGTGCCGGCAGCTTAGCCCGAGATACGCAGTATTTT.

Notes on this clonotype: An end of the junction does not agree with germline; a read error may underlie this. The J gene is TRBJ1-1, the V gene TRBV12-3 or TRBV12-4, with D possibly being TRBD1 (5 bases). CDR3 size: 15 residues. CDR3 residues: CASSPSWGGRTEDFF. In nucleotides, the CDR3 is TGTGCCAGCAGTCCATCGTGGGGGGGTCGGACTGAAGATTTCTTT.

This chain links TRBV11-2 with TRBJ2-5, with unresolved D. CDR1 and CDR2 from the germline V gene are SGHAT and FQNNGV. CDR3 size: 16 residues. V shed 5 bases and J shed 2 bases, with 18 bases lying between them. In DNA, the CDR3 is TGTGCCAGCAGCCCCACCCTGTGGGCAAAACAAGAGACCCAGTACTTC. Its protein product is CASSPTLWAKQETQYF. Looking up the rest from reference TRBV11-2 and TRBJ2-5 gives the full variable domain: EAGVAQSPRYKIIEKRQSVAFWCNPISGHATLYWYQQILGQGPKLLIQFQNNGVVDDSQLPKDRFSAERLKGVDSTLKIQPAKLEDSAVYLCASSPTLWAKQETQYFGPGTRLLVL.

This rearrangement joins TRBV30 to TRBJ2-1; D is unresolved. Germline CDR1 and CDR2: GTSNPN and SVGIG (reference sequence). This CDR3 is built from 11 residues. Between the trimmed V and J ends, which lost 2 bases and 8 bases, there was a span of 7 bases. The CDR3 DNA is TGTGCCTGGAGTCTGCTGGATGAGCAGTTCTTC. This sequence encodes CAWSLLDEQFF.

The chain is built from TRBV6-5 and TRBJ2-1, with 7 bases that match TRBD1. CDR1 and CDR2 from the germline V gene are MNHEY and SVGAGI. The CDR3 length is 15 residues. The V and J ends lost 5 bases and 5 bases, in that order; junction bases with no gene match: 9. The CDR3 is CASSRQGLAHNEQFF. CDR3 coding DNA: TGTGCCAGCAGTCGACAGGGTTTGGCACACAATGAGCAGTTCTTC.

This clonotype was detected a few times. V usage is TRBV10-3 and J usage is TRBJ2-3, with 8 positions matching TRBD1. V shed 6 bases and J 3 bases; nucleotides not matched to a gene: 8. Germline loops: CDR1 ENHRY, CDR2 SYGVKD. The CDR3 covers 15 residues. The CDR3 reads CAISQGALGTDTQYF. The CDR3 DNA reads TGTGCCATCAGCCAGGGGGCTCTTGGTACAGATACGCAGTATTTT.

In this sample, this clonotype turned up a few times. The chain joins TRBV9 to TRBJ2-5; the match to TRBD1 covers 7 bases. Germline CDR1 reads SGDLS; CDR2 reads YYNGEE. Trimming cost V 5 bases and J 5 bases; bases outside gene matches: 6. This CDR3 is built from 13 residues. The CDR3 loop reads CASRGTTGETQYF. CDR3 coding DNA: TGTGCCAGCAGGGGAACGACAGGGGAGACCCAGTACTTC.